Sequencing of this TCR beta chain was carried out in a study of CXCR3-negative and CXCR3-positive naive CD8 T cells. Naive CD8+ T cells carried a CD45RO-CCR7+CD27+CD95- phenotype. CDR1 is SEHNR and CDR2 is FQNEAQ in the germline V gene (reference sequence). This CDR3 has 15 residues. Points from the study as a whole: The study found that naive CXCR3-negative and CXCR3-positive cells shared TRBV-TRBJ usage, while memory cells differed. A higher hydrophobicity marked the TRB CDR3s of CXCR3-positive naive cells versus CXCR3-negative naive cells. Across naive subsets, surface CD5 expression was comparable, and TCR strength was inferred from properties of the TRB CDR3. Both naive subsets showed comparably high diversity, and memory CD8+ cells showed much lower diversity.

Concerning this clonotype itself: Its specificity is unknown.

UMI-tagged TRB cDNA libraries were built via 5' RACE. TCRdb re-called the 5' RACE reads; every CDR3 protein appears as one record, without DNA. The sample has 150,000 to 180,000 distinct CDR3 sequences, and its top ten clones hold approximately 0.51%. The sequencing sample was made of naive CXCR3+ CD8+ T cells from blood. The subset was: CD45RO-CCR7+CD27+CD95- naive CD8+ T cells expressing CXCR3 (TNR3+). The chain combines TRBV7-9 with TRBJ2-7; TCRdb names TRBD1, which stays unverified in the absence of DNA. The clonotype comes from a human donor in good health. Some clones in this sample may be carry-over from other donors' samples. The CDR3 is CASSPAGVGGYEQYF. Full variable domain (missing parts from reference TRBV7-9 and TRBJ2-7): DTGVSQNPRHKITKRGQNVTFRCDPISEHNRLYWYRQTLGQGPEFLTYFQNEAQLEKSRLLSDRFSAERPKGSFSTLEIQRTEQGDSAMYLCASSPAGVGGYEQYFGPGTRLTVT.